The 18 T cell receptor beta chains listed next were all sequenced from one sample in a study of breast tumors, draining lymph nodes, adjacent tissues. TCRdb used MiXCR to reprocess the multiplex PCR reads, holding one entry per CDR3 protein. The sample holds around 290,000 distinct CDR3 sequences, about 30% seen once. The lymph nodes were axillary draining lymph nodes from breast cancer patients. The sequenced sample was axillary lymph node tissue. The source is a female donor with breast cancer. Some clones in this sample may be carry-over from other donors' samples.

This rearrangement joins TRBV25-1 to TRBJ1-6; D is ambiguous. CDR1 and CDR2 from the germline V gene are MGHDK and SYGVNS. CDR3 size: 13 residues. CDR3 residues: CVSHGLLNSPLHF. The CDR3, as DNA: TGTGTTAGTCACGGCCTACTTAATTCACCCCTCCACTTT.

This clonotype was seen many times. The chain has TRBV5-6 and TRBJ1-6; D gene unclear. The germline gives CDR1 SGHDT, CDR2 YYEEEE. Trimming took off 4 bases at V and 3 bases at J, with 11 bases between the two ends. This CDR3 contains 15 residues. CDR3 loop: CASSILKDYNSPLHF. The CDR3, as DNA: TGTGCCAGCAGCATACTCAAAGACTATAATTCACCCCTCCACTTT. The full variable domain, completed using reference TRBV5-6 and TRBJ1-6, is DAGVTQSPTHLIKTRGQQVTLRCSPKSGHDTVSWYQQALGQGPQFIFQYYEEEERQRGNFPDRFSGHQFPNYSSELNVNALLLGDSALYLCASSILKDYNSPLHFGNGTRLTVT.

The table lists this clonotype with a few counts. A read error may explain this, as a much larger clone is one base away. This chain joins TRBV19 and TRBJ1-2; 8 nucleotides align to TRBD1. The CDR3 runs 13 residues. The germline V gene encodes CDR1 LNHDA and CDR2 SQIVND (reference sequence). The CDR3 bases are TGTGCCAGTAGTGCGGACAGGGTCTTTGGCTACGCCTTC. Encoded protein: CASSADRVFGYAF.

Of note for this clonotype: A read error is possible here, since a much larger clone lies one base away. V gene TRBV12-3 or TRBV12-4 combines with J gene TRBJ2-1; D not certain. CDR3 size: 14 residues. Written as DNA, the CDR3 is TGTGTCAGCAACAAATACACCTCCTACAATGAGCAGTTCTTC. It yields the protein CVSNKYTSYNEQFF.

The chain combines TRBV2 with TRBJ2-5; 7 bases are a match to TRBD1. Germline loops: CDR1 SNHLY, CDR2 FYNNEI. The CDR3 extends over 14 amino acids. V shed 6 bases and J 1 base; nucleotides not matched to a gene: 5. CDR3 DNA: TGTGCCAGCAGGGAGGCAGGGGGCCAAGAGACCCAGTACTTC. It codes for CASREAGGQETQYF.

The V and J genes are TRBV7-2 and TRBJ1-5; 10 bases align to TRBD1. CDR1 SGHTA and CDR2 FQGNSA come from the germline V gene. V lost 7 bases and J lost 14; bases outside the gene matches: 8. CDR3 size: 12 residues. The CDR3: CASNRDRGYEHF. CDR3 nucleotides: TGTGCCAGCAACCGGGACAGGGGCTACGAGCATTTT.

This clonotype was recorded many times. This chain links TRBV15 with TRBJ2-7; the D gene is possibly TRBD1 (6 bases). Germline V CDR1 and CDR2: LNHNV, YYDKDF (reference sequence). With 1 base removed from V and 1 base from J, the gap between germline ends came to 11 bases. This CDR3 is built from 15 residues. For the CDR3, the DNA is TGTGCCACCAGCAGAGGGGGGCGCAGATCCTACGAGCAGTACTTC. Its protein is CATSRGGRRSYEQYF.

This clonotype has at least ten counts. The chain combines TRBV6-5 with TRBJ2-2; the D is unclear. V was shortened by 0 bases and J by 0 bases, with 8 bases between the two germline ends. The CDR3 runs 16 residues. From germline, CDR1 is MNHEY and CDR2 SVGAGI. This CDR3 reads CASSYSSFSNTGELFF. CDR3 nucleotide sequence: TGTGCCAGCAGTTACTCGTCATTCTCGAACACCGGGGAGCTGTTTTTT.

To note about this clonotype: Mismatch with germline at one junction end may stem from a read error. The chain carries TRBV25-1 and TRBJ2-3, with TRBD2 as a possible D gene (6 bases). Germline loops: CDR1 MGHDK, CDR2 SYGVNS. The CDR3 covers 19 residues. The chain's CDR3 is CASSVTKGTGGSGGDTQYF. CDR3 in DNA: TGTGCCAGCAGTGTTACAAAAGGGACTGGCGGAAGTGGTGGAGATACACAGTATTTT.

This clonotype was recorded at least ten times. The rearrangement uses TRBV12-3 or TRBV12-4 and TRBJ2-7; 7 positions match TRBD1. V lost 6 bases and J lost 4; bases outside the gene matches: 6. The CDR3 length is 13 residues. The CDR3 region has the DNA TGTGCCAGCAGCCGGACAGGACCATACGAGCAGTACTTC. Its protein is CASSRTGPYEQYF.

As concerns this clonotype: A read error may account for a junction end that differs from germline. The chain has TRBV5-6 and TRBJ1-2, with D unresolved. Looked up from germline, CDR1 is SGHDT and CDR2 is YYEEEE. CDR3 length equals 14 residues. CDR3 nucleotides: TGTGCCAGCAGCTTGGGGTTCACCTTCTATGGCTACGCCTTC. This sequence encodes CASSLGFTFYGYAF.

This clonotype appeared many times. The V call is TRBV9, the J call TRBJ1-4, with D maybe TRBD1 (5 bases). Trimming removed 0 bases from V and 0 bases from J, with 21 bases in between. The CDR3 is made up of 20 amino acids. Germline V CDR1 and CDR2: SGDLS, YYNGEE. CDR3 in amino acids: CASSVGRGTWWGATNEKLFF. In nucleotides, the CDR3 is TGTGCCAGCAGCGTAGGAAGAGGGACGTGGTGGGGGGCAACTAATGAAAAACTGTTTTTT. The full variable domain, with the rest looked up from reference TRBV9 and TRBJ1-4, is DSGVTQTPKHLITATGQRVTLRCSPRSGDLSVYWYQQSLDQGLQFLIQYYNGEERAKGNILERFSAQQFPDLHSELNLSSLELGDSALYFCASSVGRGTWWGATNEKLFFGSGTQLSVL.

In its sample, this clonotype was seen many times. It may be a read error: a sequence one base away is much more abundant. J is TRBJ1-6 and V is TRBV6-2 or TRBV6-3; 10 nucleotides agree with TRBD1. V lost 5 bases and J lost 7; bases outside the gene matches: 8. Germline CDR1 MNHEY, CDR2 SVGEGT. The CDR3 is made up of 16 amino acids. The CDR3 loop reads CASSLDRGRVNSPLHF. Here the CDR3 DNA reads TGTGCCAGCAGTCTCGACAGGGGGCGGGTGAATTCACCCCTCCACTTT.

This clonotype was seen many times. The genes are TRBV20-1 and TRBJ2-3; 8 bases map to TRBD2. J was trimmed by 3 bases and V by 6 bases; bases with no gene match: 14. Germline loops: CDR1 DFQATT, CDR2 SNEGSKA (reference sequence). The CDR3 has 16 amino acids. CDR3 region: CSATWGGASGTDTQYF. In nucleotides, the CDR3 is TGCAGTGCGACCTGGGGAGGGGCTAGCGGGACAGATACGCAGTATTTT.

This chain links TRBV30 with TRBJ1-5; no definite D call. The CDR3 spans 13 residues. V gave up 0 bases and J gave up 6 bases, with 9 bases separating them. Germline values: CDR1 GTSNPN, CDR2 SVGIG (reference sequence). In DNA, the CDR3 is TGTGCCTGGAGTGTACGTGAAAGTCAGCCCCAGCATTTT. This sequence encodes CAWSVRESQPQHF.

Turning to this clonotype: A much larger clone differs by one base, so this may be a read error. CDR3: CSARISREQSF. The CDR3 DNA reads TGCAGTGCTAGAATTAGCAGGGAGCAGTCCTTC. The chain carries TRBV20-1 and TRBJ2-7; the D call may be TRBD1 or TRBD2 (5 bases each). Germline V gives CDR1 DFQATT, CDR2 SNEGSKA (reference sequence). This CDR3 is built from 11 residues.

This clonotype has at least ten counts. The chain combines TRBV9 with TRBJ2-3; D is possibly TRBD2 (5 bases). The V end was cut by 3 bases, the J end by 0 bases, with 17 bases between. The CDR3 loop spans 17 amino acids. Germline assignment: CDR1 SGDLS and CDR2 YYNGEE. CDR3 sequence (DNA): TGTGCCAGCAGCGCCCAGTTAGCGCGAGGGAGCACAGATACGCAGTATTTT. It translates to CASSAQLARGSTDTQYF. Full variable domain (rest looked up from reference TRBV9 and TRBJ2-3): DSGVTQTPKHLITATGQRVTLRCSPRSGDLSVYWYQQSLDQGLQFLIQYYNGEERAKGNILERFSAQQFPDLHSELNLSSLELGDSALYFCASSAQLARGSTDTQYFGPGTRLTVL.

Ten or more counts support this clonotype. This chain joins TRBV6-6 and TRBJ1-5; D perhaps matches TRBD1 (6 bases). Germline-derived CDR1 and CDR2 are MNHNY and SVGAGI (reference sequence). The CDR3 totals 14 residues. The germline V and J ends were trimmed by 2 bases and 3 bases, with 8 bases remaining between them. The CDR3 is CASSYTGFNQPQHF. In nucleotides, the CDR3 is TGTGCCAGCAGTTACACAGGGTTCAATCAGCCCCAGCATTTT.